The 25 T cell receptor beta chains listed next were all sequenced from one sample in a study of Tregs in tolerant kidney transplant recipients. Libraries were prepared by immunoSEQ multiplex PCR; TCRdb keeps only in-frame clonotypes and omits some of them. This table holds roughly 250,000 clones, about four fifths found once. The sequenced sample was CD4+ T cells from blood. These receptors were taken from a human donor in good health.

The J gene is TRBJ1-3, the V gene TRBV14; possible D gene TRBD1, 5 bases. Trimming cost V 4 bases and J 0 bases, with 19 bases left between them. The CDR3 runs 18 residues. The germline V gene encodes CDR1 SGHDN and CDR2 FVKESK. The CDR3 spells CASSRRLLRGNSGNTIYF. The DNA of the CDR3 is TGTGCCAGCAGCCGTCGATTGTTGAGGGGTAACTCTGGAAACACCATATATTTT. The full variable domain, rest sourced from reference TRBV14 and TRBJ1-3, is EAGVTQFPSHSVIEKGQTVTLRCDPISGHDNLYWYRRVMGKEIKFLLHFVKESKQDESGMPNNRFLAERTGGTYSTLKVQPAELEDSGVYFCASSRRLLRGNSGNTIYFGEGSWLTVV.

The chain is built from TRBV10-1 and TRBJ2-3; no clear D. The CDR3 contains 12 residues. Trimming pared 3 bases from V and 2 bases from J, leaving 3 bases between. Looked up from germline, CDR1 is WNHNN and CDR2 is SYGVQD (reference sequence). The CDR3 coding sequence is TGCGCCAGCAGTGACTCCACAGATACGCAGTATTTT. Translation: CASSDSTDTQYF.

The rearrangement links TRBV21-1 to TRBJ2-5; the D call in the table, TRBD2, was not verified against the DNA. The DNA end is a closer match to TRBJ2-7, so the J assignment may be wrong. TRBV21-1 is a documented pseudogene. The CDR3 is 16 amino acids. The CDR3 sequence is CASSSTRGIGSYEQYF. The CDR3 nucleotides read TGTGCCAGCAGCTCAACGCGAGGGATAGGGTCCTACGAGCAGTACTTC.

The chain uses TRBV18 and TRBJ1-4, with 7 bases matching TRBD1. V trimming: 3 bases; J trimming: 8 bases; junction bases outside the gene matches: 9. This CDR3 contains 15 residues. The germline V gene encodes CDR1 KGHSH and CDR2 LQKENI. The CDR3 loop reads CASSPLGQGGEKLFF. The CDR3 nucleotides read TGTGCCAGCTCACCTCTTGGGCAGGGGGGCGAAAAACTGTTTTTT.

Only a few counts were recorded for this clone. V gene TRBV6-6 combines with J gene TRBJ1-5; D not resolved. This CDR3 has 12 amino acids. CDR1 MNHNY and CDR2 SVGAGI come from the germline V gene (reference sequence). The V end lost 5 bases, the J end lost 4 bases, and 6 bases lay between the germline ends. The chain's CDR3 is CASSDRNQPQHF. CDR3 coding DNA: TGTGCCAGCAGTGACCGTAATCAGCCCCAGCATTTT.

The chain carries TRBV11-2 and TRBJ1-5; the match to TRBD1 covers 8 bases. This CDR3 spans 15 amino acids. Germline V gene data show CDR1 as SGHAT and CDR2 as FQNNGV. V lost 2 bases and J lost 2; bases outside the gene matches: 2. CDR3 sequence: CASSLQGAGNQPQHF. As DNA, the CDR3 is TGTGCCAGCAGCTTACAGGGGGCCGGCAATCAGCCCCAGCATTTT. The variable domain in full, with the rest retrieved from reference TRBV11-2 and TRBJ1-5, is EAGVAQSPRYKIIEKRQSVAFWCNPISGHATLYWYQQILGQGPKLLIQFQNNGVVDDSQLPKDRFSAERLKGVDSTLKIQPAKLEDSAVYLCASSLQGAGNQPQHFGDGTRLSIL.

The chain recombines TRBV18 with TRBJ2-7; 7 nucleotides align to TRBD2. The CDR3 is made up of 13 amino acids. Germline CDR1 is KGHSH and CDR2 is LQKENI. V was clipped by 0 bases and J by 5 bases; unmatched bases: 1. The CDR3 here is CASSPPGLDEQYF. In DNA, the CDR3 is TGTGCCAGCTCACCACCCGGACTAGACGAGCAGTACTTC.

The J gene is TRBJ2-1, the V gene TRBV6-1; a possible D gene is TRBD2 (5 bases). This CDR3 region has 12 residues. V was trimmed by 7 bases and J by 10 bases, leaving 14 bases between them. Germline CDR1 is MNHNS and CDR2 is SASEGT. CDR3 sequence: CASKRPLEEQFF. DNA for the CDR3: TGTGCCAGCAAGCGGCCCCTAGAGGAGCAGTTCTTC.

The CDR3 sequence is CASSAGTGGEKLFF. CDR3 coding DNA: TGTGCCAGCAGCGCCGGGACAGGGGGCGAAAAACTGTTTTTT. The chain recombines TRBV9 with TRBJ1-4, with 12 bases aligning to TRBD1. Germline CDR1 SGDLS, CDR2 YYNGEE. J was trimmed by 8 bases and V by 3 bases; bases with no gene match: 2. The length of the CDR3 is 14 residues. Full variable domain (remainder filled in from reference TRBV9 and TRBJ1-4): DSGVTQTPKHLITATGQRVTLRCSPRSGDLSVYWYQQSLDQGLQFLIQYYNGEERAKGNILERFSAQQFPDLHSELNLSSLELGDSALYFCASSAGTGGEKLFFGSGTQLSVL.

There are a few counts of this clone. V gene TRBV12-5 combines with J gene TRBJ2-1; 11 bases fit TRBD2. Germline CDR1 reads LGHNT; CDR2 reads FRNRAP. The CDR3 contains 15 residues. The V gene end was trimmed by 5 bases and the J gene end by 8 bases; junction bases not matched to a gene: 8. This chain's CDR3 is CASGASSGGIDEQFF. CDR3 DNA sequence: TGTGCTAGTGGTGCCTCTAGCGGGGGGATAGATGAGCAGTTCTTC.

The V gene is TRBV7-8, the J gene TRBJ2-3; no reliable D call. The CDR3 totals 14 residues. V was trimmed by 3 bases and J by 0 bases, leaving 7 bases between them. The germline V gene has CDR1 SGHVS and CDR2 FQNEAQ. In DNA form, the CDR3 reads TGTGCCAGCAGCTTTCGTCCGAGCACAGATACGCAGTATTTT. This codes for CASSFRPSTDTQYF.

The chain combines TRBV9 with TRBJ1-4; D not resolved. Trimming pared 4 bases from V and 4 bases from J, leaving 8 bases between. CDR3 size: 13 residues. Germline lookup yields CDR1 SGDLS and CDR2 YYNGEE. For the CDR3, the DNA is TGTGCCAGCAGCCCCCGGTTTAATGAAAAACTGTTTTTT. This sequence encodes CASSPRFNEKLFF.

The V call is TRBV5-5, the J call TRBJ2-7; the D is unclear. Trimming left V 0 bases short and J 5 bases short, with 6 bases between. In germline, CDR1 is SGHKS, CDR2 YYEKEE (reference sequence). This CDR3 has 12 amino acids. CDR3 DNA sequence: TGTGCCAGCAGCTTGGCCTGGAACGAGCAGTACTTC. This gives the protein CASSLAWNEQYF.

The V gene is TRBV19, the J gene TRBJ1-2, with D possibly matching TRBD1 (5 bases). Germline V gene sequence: CDR1 LNHDA, CDR2 SQIVND (reference sequence). Between the trimmed V and J ends, which lost 3 bases and 4 bases, there was a span of 6 bases. The CDR3 has 12 amino acids. CDR3 in amino acids: CASSIDSYGYTF. The CDR3 DNA sequence: TGTGCCAGTAGTATTGACAGCTATGGCTACACCTTC.

V and J are TRBV23-1 and TRBJ1-5, with no clear D. TRBV23-1 is an ORF, with its function uncertain. V lost 11 bases and J lost 7, with 15 bases in between. The CDR3 loop spans 12 amino acids. CDR3 coding DNA: TGCGCCCCGGAGAGGGTACGGCAGCCCCAGCATTTT. The encoded protein is CAPERVRQPQHF.

The CDR3 DNA reads as TGTGCCTGGAGAAAGGGGGCCAGGTATGGCTACACCTTC. It codes for CAWRKGARYGYTF. The chain has TRBV30 and TRBJ1-2; 7 nucleotides align to TRBD1. CDR3 length: 13 residues. V was clipped by 3 bases and J by 5 bases; unmatched bases: 6. Per germline, CDR1 GTSNPN and CDR2 SVGIG (reference sequence).

The V and J genes are TRBV5-3 and TRBJ2-2; TRBD1 is a possible D gene (5 bases). TRBV5-3 is noted as an ORF with a role that remains uncertain. The ends were cut back, 8 bases at V and 2 bases at J, with 16 bases in the middle. The CDR3 has 15 amino acids. The CDR3 spells CASKASRTNTGELFF. The CDR3 bases are TGTGCCAGCAAAGCTTCCAGGACAAACACCGGGGAGCTGTTTTTT.

The chain links TRBV6-6 to TRBJ1-5; maybe TRBD1 (5 bases). CDR1 is MNHNY, CDR2 SVGAGI, per germline (reference sequence). With 5 bases removed from V and 2 bases from J, the gap between germline ends came to 16 bases. This CDR3 has 16 amino acids. DNA of the CDR3: TGTGCCAGCAGTCCCCAAGGAGGGGATGGCAATCAGCCCCAGCATTTT. Translated, it gives CASSPQGGDGNQPQHF.

This clone was recorded once. The chain joins TRBV18 to TRBJ1-1, with D hard to call. The CDR3 totals 11 residues. V dropped 1 base and J dropped 6 bases, with 3 bases sitting between them. Germline V gives CDR1 KGHSH, CDR2 LQKENI. As DNA, the CDR3 is TGTGCCAGCTCACCACTCGCTGAAGCTTTCTTT. Amino acids: CASSPLAEAFF.

V and J are TRBV10-3 and TRBJ2-7, with TRBD1 matching 10 bases. The germline V gene has CDR1 ENHRY and CDR2 SYGVKD. Trimming at V came to 7 bases and at J to 5 bases, leaving 14 bases not matched to a gene. This CDR3 contains 16 residues. CDR3 DNA: TGTGCCATCAAAGGGGACAGGGGAAGAGGTCTGGACGAGCAGTACTTC. Translated: CAIKGDRGRGLDEQYF.

The chain combines TRBV11-1 with TRBJ1-6, with D hard to call. This CDR3 has 14 amino acids. From germline, CDR1 is SGHAT and CDR2 FQDESV (reference sequence). V lost 2 bases to trimming and J lost 4 bases, with 6 bases between them. The DNA for the CDR3 is TGTGCCAGCAGCTTACAAGCATATAATTCACCCCTCCACTTT. This sequence encodes CASSLQAYNSPLHF.

The chain has TRBV6-5 and TRBJ1-2; D may be TRBD1 (6 bases). Germline-derived CDR1 and CDR2 are MNHEY and SVGAGI. This CDR3 has 14 residues. Trimming left V 1 base short and J 1 base short, with 7 bases between. DNA of the CDR3: TGTGCCAGCAGTTACTTACAGGGTAACTATGGCTACACCTTC. Protein product: CASSYLQGNYGYTF.

The DNA for the CDR3 is TGTGCCAGCAGTCCCGATTACGTGTCTAGCAATCAGCCCCAGCATTTT. It encodes CASSPDYVSSNQPQHF. The chain has TRBV27 and TRBJ1-5, with no clear D. V lost 5 bases and J lost 0, with 14 bases in between. CDR1 and CDR2 from the germline V gene are MNHEY and SMNVEV (reference sequence). The CDR3 is 16 amino acids.

The chain employs TRBV4-1 and TRBJ1-1, with D unclear. The CDR3 contains 18 residues. Germline V gives CDR1 MGHRA, CDR2 YSYEKL. Trimming removed 4 bases at V and 0 bases at J, with 21 bases between. Here the CDR3 reads CASSPEPDRPLMNTEAFF. DNA of the CDR3: TGCGCCAGCAGCCCTGAACCAGACCGACCTCTAATGAACACTGAAGCTTTCTTT.

Note on this clone: Other DNA sequences from this sample encode an identical CDR3 as well. V and J are TRBV15 and TRBJ2-7; D unclear. The CDR3 contains 13 residues. The germline CDR1 and CDR2 sequences are LNHNV and YYDKDF (reference sequence). V was pared by 0 bases and J by 3 bases, with 6 bases between. The CDR3 DNA reads TGTGCCACCAGCAGAGATAGACTCTACGAGCAGTACTTC. This sequence encodes CATSRDRLYEQYF. Together with reference TRBV15 and TRBJ2-7, the CDR3 gives the full variable domain: DAMVIQNPRYQVTQFGKPVTLSCSQTLNHNVMYWYQQKSSQAPKLLFHYYDKDFNNEADTPDNFQSRRPNTSFCFLDIRSPGLGDTAMYLCATSRDRLYEQYFGPGTRLTVT.